This TCR beta chain was recorded in a study of fetal regulatory T cell absence and autoimmunity. Assay: immunoSEQ multiplex PCR; the TCRdb copy retains only in-frame clones and omits some. Among just over 45,000 clones listed, approximately 80% were seen once. The germline V gene encodes CDR1 SGHTA and CDR2 FQGNSA. Trimming removed 5 bases at V and 4 bases at J, with 17 bases between. This CDR3 comprises 16 residues. The gene calls are TRBV7-2 and TRBJ2-2, with no clear D. This receptor was obtained from a newborn boy with IPEX syndrome. Material for sequencing was cord blood. CDR3 bases: TGTGCCAGCAGCCGATTCTTAACTCCCATCACCGGGGAGCTGTTTTTT. Translating it yields CASSRFLTPITGELFF.